The 3 T cell receptor beta chains below were found in one sample sequenced in a study of blood T cell repertoires in COVID-19. Here immunoSEQ multiplex PCR was the method, and the copy in TCRdb shows in-frame clones only, minus some. The data contain around 250,000 clones, roughly 85% of them singletons. What was sequenced was PBMCs or T cells enriched from blood (not recorded which). These receptors came from a woman in her forties or fifties who had recovered from COVID-19.

This clone showed up just once. V gene TRBV15 combines with J gene TRBJ2-3, with 10 bases fitting TRBD1. Germline lookup yields CDR1 LNHNV and CDR2 YYDKDF (reference sequence). The CDR3 covers 17 residues. V lost 3 bases and J lost 2; bases outside the gene matches: 8. The CDR3 nucleotides are TGTGCCACCAGCAGCACCCGGACAGGGGGTACCACAGATACGCAGTATTTT. It specifies CATSSTRTGGTTDTQYF.

The chain couples TRBV28 to TRBJ1-2; the D is unclear. The CDR3 is 14 amino acids. Trimming left V 5 bases short and J 3 bases short, with 13 bases between. Germline loops: CDR1 MDHEN, CDR2 SYDVKM. CDR3 in DNA: TGTGCCAGCAGTCTAACCTCCTTCGACTATGGCTACACCTTC. This encodes CASSLTSFDYGYTF.

The table lists this clone with a few counts. V is TRBV19 and J is TRBJ2-7, with 13 bases lining up with TRBD2. The CDR3 runs to 13 residues. From germline, CDR1 is LNHDA and CDR2 SQIVND (reference sequence). The V segment lost 6 bases and the J segment 4 bases; nucleotides outside the gene matches: 0. The CDR3 DNA follows: TGTGCCAGTAGACTAGCGGGAGGGTACGAGCAGTACTTC. It encodes CASRLAGGYEQYF.